These 14 T cell receptor beta chains were all obtained from the same sample, sequenced in a study of T cell changes during pregnancy in multiple sclerosis. Measured with immunoSEQ multiplex PCR; TCRdb has only the in-frame clones, and not every one. There are roughly 61,000 clones in the sample; about 94% occur only once, and over 2% lies in the top ten. The specimen comprised CD8+ T cells from peripheral blood mononuclear cells, sampled after pregnancy. Receptors were obtained from a female donor with multiple sclerosis, enrolled in a pregnancy study.

V gene TRBV27 combines with J gene TRBJ1-1; tentative D call: TRBD1 (5 bases). Trimming pared 6 bases from V and 8 bases from J, leaving 13 bases between. The CDR3 has 12 residues. Germline values: CDR1 MNHEY, CDR2 SMNVEV (reference sequence). The CDR3 loop is CASSAGGREAFF. For the CDR3, the DNA is TGTGCCAGCAGCGCCGGGGGTCGGGAAGCTTTCTTT.

The V gene is TRBV27, the J gene TRBJ2-1; 7 bases align to TRBD2. The CDR3 length is 14 residues. The germline V gene encodes CDR1 MNHEY and CDR2 SMNVEV (reference sequence). With 8 bases clipped from V and 3 bases from J, the junction kept 7 bases outside the gene matches. The CDR3 protein is CASGLAVNYNEQFF. The CDR3 DNA follows: TGTGCCAGCGGGCTAGCGGTTAACTACAATGAGCAGTTCTTC.

The chain links TRBV9 to TRBJ1-4; possibly TRBD1 for D (6 bases). This CDR3 region has 15 residues. In germline, CDR1 is SGDLS, CDR2 YYNGEE. Trimming shortened V by 3 bases and J by 8 bases, and 17 bases separated the two germline ends. Here the CDR3 reads CASSAQGWIGEKLFF. The CDR3 coding sequence is TGTGCCAGCAGCGCGCAGGGGTGGATAGGAGAAAAACTGTTTTTT.

The V gene is TRBV4-3, the J gene TRBJ1-4; D gene uncertain. The CDR3 sequence is 15 residues long. Trimming shortened V by 0 bases and J by 5 bases, and 10 bases separated the two germline ends. Germline V lookup: CDR1 LGHNA, CDR2 YSLEER. CDR3 in DNA: TGCGCCAGCAGCCAAGACATTGGGCTAAATGAAAAACTGTTTTTT. Amino acid sequence: CASSQDIGLNEKLFF.

This sequence joins TRBV7-9 and TRBJ1-5; D is unclear. V was clipped by 4 bases and J by 9 bases, with 16 bases between them. CDR3 length: 14 amino acids. Germline loops: CDR1 SEHNR, CDR2 FQNEAQ (reference sequence). CDR3: CASSSAEGGSPQHF. The CDR3, as DNA: TGTGCCAGCAGCTCCGCCGAGGGCGGTTCGCCCCAGCATTTT.

The chain carries TRBV23-1 and TRBJ2-1; TRBD2 agrees at 14 bases. TRBV23-1 is given ORF status, its function remaining uncertain. V shed 2 bases, J shed 12 bases, and the junction held 12 bases outside the gene matches. There are 17 residues in the CDR3. The CDR3 DNA reads as TGCGCCAGCAGTCAAAGGGTTCCGGGACTAGCGGGAGAGGGGCAGTTCTTC. Its protein product is CASSQRVPGLAGEGQFF.

The chain uses TRBV19 and TRBJ1-1; 8 nucleotides match TRBD1. Unmatched junction bases numbered 6, after V lost 6 bases and J lost 6 bases. Germline loops: CDR1 LNHDA, CDR2 SQIVND (reference sequence). This CDR3 has 13 residues. This CDR3 reads CASRPGQVAEAFF. The CDR3 DNA reads TGTGCCAGTAGGCCGGGACAGGTTGCTGAAGCTTTCTTT.

The rearrangement uses TRBV4-1 and TRBJ1-5; possibly TRBD1 for D (5 bases). V lost 0 bases and J 0 bases, leaving 15 bases between the germline ends. The CDR3 spans 18 residues. Germline CDR1 MGHRA, CDR2 YSYEKL. The DNA of the CDR3 is TGCGCCAGCAGCCAAGAACGGCTGGGGGGGTATAGCAATCAGCCCCAGCATTTT. Encoded protein: CASSQERLGGYSNQPQHF.

The chain is built from TRBV4-1 and TRBJ2-7, with 8 bases lining up with TRBD1. V gave up 3 bases and J gave up 6 bases; unmatched junction bases: 4. The CDR3 has 13 residues. Germline lookup yields CDR1 MGHRA and CDR2 YSYEKL. CDR3 nucleotides: TGCGCCAGCAGCCAGGGGACAGGAGCCGAGCAGTACTTC. Protein sequence: CASSQGTGAEQYF.

The rearrangement uses TRBV25-1 and TRBJ2-3; possible D gene TRBD2, 5 bases. CDR3 length equals 16 residues. Germline assignment: CDR1 MGHDK and CDR2 SYGVNS. V lost 4 bases, J lost 4 bases, and 18 bases lay in between. The CDR3: CASSGEGRVRADTQYF. The DNA of the CDR3 is TGTGCCAGCAGTGGGGAAGGGCGGGTAAGGGCAGATACGCAGTATTTT.

The chain joins TRBV12-5 to TRBJ2-1; 8 nucleotides line up with TRBD2. CDR3 length: 13 residues. V gave up 9 bases and J gave up 2 bases; unmatched junction bases: 3. Per the germline V gene, CDR1 is LGHNT and CDR2 is FRNRAP. CDR3 coding DNA: TGTGCTAGGGCTAGCGGGCCCTACAATGAGCAGTTCTTC. Residues: CARASGPYNEQFF.

Points on this clone: This specimen includes other DNA sequences encoding the same CDR3. This chain uses TRBV5-1 with TRBJ2-1, with a tentative D call TRBD2 (6 bases). Germline V CDR1 and CDR2: SGHRS, YFSETQ. Trimming took 2 bases from V and 7 from J, leaving 7 bases between them. CDR3 length equals 12 residues. The CDR3 coding sequence is TGCGCCAGCAGCTTAGGAGGGAATGAGCAGTTCTTC. It translates to CASSLGGNEQFF.

CDR3 in amino acids: CASSPGTSGRFTGELFF. In DNA form, the CDR3 reads TGTGCCAGCTCACCCGGGACTAGCGGGAGGTTCACCGGGGAGCTGTTTTTT. The V gene is TRBV18, the J gene TRBJ2-2, with 15 bases fitting TRBD2. V shed 3 bases and J 4 bases; nucleotides not matched to a gene: 3. Germline V CDR1 and CDR2: KGHSH, LQKENI. This CDR3 contains 17 residues.

V and J are TRBV9 and TRBJ2-2; 9 nucleotides line up with TRBD2. The CDR3 contains 16 residues. The J segment lost 3 bases and the V segment lost 3 bases, leaving 6 bases of the junction unmatched. Germline CDR1 and CDR2: SGDLS and YYNGEE. The CDR3 here is CASSALTSGYTGELFF. The CDR3 bases are TGTGCCAGCAGCGCACTCACTAGCGGGTACACCGGGGAGCTGTTTTTT.